Listed here are 26 T cell receptor beta chains from one sample, sequenced in a study of blood T cells in healthy people across ages. Then a second PCR, running about 6 to 11 cycles, was carried out with a sample-barcoded 5' primer and a J-beta primer mix. TCRdb reanalysed the 5' RACE reads using MiXCR and keeps one entry per CDR3 protein. The data hold 1,300,000 or so distinct CDR3 sequences, with almost 60% observed a single time. The specimen was blood. The source is a young man in good health.

This chain connects TRBV9 to TRBJ1-2, with 9 nucleotides matching TRBD1. Germline V gene data show CDR1 as SGDLS and CDR2 as YYNGEE. The ends lost 3 bases at V and 7 bases at J; junction bases unmatched: 10. The CDR3 length is 15 residues. The CDR3 here is CASSGGQGLSVGYTF. The CDR3 DNA follows: TGTGCCAGCAGCGGGGGACAGGGACTCTCAGTTGGCTACACCTTC.

V and J are TRBV27 and TRBJ2-1; 10 bases agree with TRBD1. Germline V lookup: CDR1 MNHEY, CDR2 SMNVEV (reference sequence). V lost 2 bases to trimming and J lost 10 bases; unmatched junction nucleotides: 8. The CDR3 length is 15 residues. The CDR3 is CASSLVGTGDNEQFF. The CDR3 nucleotides are TGTGCCAGCAGTTTAGTCGGGACAGGGGATAACGAGCAGTTCTTC.

The CDR3 spells CASSLNGESGYTF. The DNA for the CDR3 is TGCGCCAGCAGCTTGAACGGAGAGTCTGGCTACACCTTC. The V call is TRBV5-1, the J call TRBJ1-2; D remains unclear. CDR3 length equals 13 residues. Trimming pared 1 base from V and 7 bases from J, leaving 11 bases between. CDR1 is SGHRS, CDR2 YFSETQ, per germline. The entire variable domain, with the rest obtained from reference TRBV5-1 and TRBJ1-2, is as follows: KAGVTQTPRYLIKTRGQQVTLSCSPISGHRSVSWYQQTPGQGLQFLFEYFSETQRNKGNFPGRFSGRQFSNSRSEMNVSTLELGDSALYLCASSLNGESGYTFGSGTRLTVV.

The chain links TRBV3-1 to TRBJ2-5; the D gene is possibly TRBD1 (6 bases). The J call may be in error: the DNA end matches TRBJ2-7 better. Germline assignment: CDR1 LGHDT and CDR2 YNNKEL (reference sequence). This CDR3 spans 15 amino acids. This CDR3 reads CASSQEAQGVYEQYF. In DNA, the CDR3 is TGTGCCAGCAGCCAAGAAGCACAGGGTGTGTACGAGCAGTACTTC.

The chain employs TRBV27 and TRBJ2-1; TRBD1 aligns across 10 bases. V shed 6 bases, J shed 6 bases, and the junction held 8 bases outside the gene matches. The length of the CDR3 is 15 residues. The germline gives CDR1 MNHEY, CDR2 SMNVEV (reference sequence). The CDR3 DNA sequence: TGTGCCAGCAGAAGGGACAGGGGCTCGGGCAATGAGCAGTTCTTC. This codes for CASRRDRGSGNEQFF.

The J gene is TRBJ2-3, the V gene TRBV24-1, with D perhaps assigned TRBD1 or TRBD2 (5 bases each). V was cut by 4 bases and J by 8 bases, with 21 bases left in between. The length of the CDR3 is 16 residues. CDR1 and CDR2 (germline): KGHDR, SFDVKD. CDR3 protein: CATSDRRPGRSFTQYF. For the CDR3, the DNA is TGTGCCACCAGTGACCGAAGACCGGGACGAAGTTTTACGCAGTATTTT.

The chain joins TRBV20-1 to TRBJ2-7; 9 bases are shared with TRBD2. CDR3 length: 14 residues. Germline V lookup: CDR1 DFQATT, CDR2 SNEGSKA (reference sequence). The V and J ends lost 2 bases and 3 bases, in that order; junction bases with no gene match: 5. CDR3 sequence reads: CSARFSGSVYEQYF. In nucleotides, the CDR3 is TGCAGTGCTAGATTTAGCGGGAGTGTCTACGAGCAGTACTTC.

In regard to this clonotype: This could be a read error, since a much larger clone is one nucleotide away. The V gene is TRBV5-1, the J gene TRBJ2-1, with a possible D match to TRBD1 (5 bases). The end of the DNA is better explained by TRBJ2-7, so the J call may be wrong. In germline, CDR1 is SGHRS, CDR2 YFSETQ. The CDR3 totals 14 residues. CDR3 in amino acids: CASSRTSGYNEQYF. The CDR3 nucleotides are TGCGCCAGCAGCCGAACCTCAGGGTACAATGAGCAGTACTTC.

J is TRBJ1-6 and V is TRBV20-1, with D unresolved. This CDR3 comprises 14 residues. Trimming pared 0 bases from V and 5 bases from J, leaving 8 bases between. The germline gives CDR1 DFQATT, CDR2 SNEGSKA (reference sequence). The CDR3 protein is CSARDGSHNSPLHF. Written as DNA, the CDR3 is TGCAGTGCTAGAGACGGGAGTCATAATTCACCCCTCCACTTT.

This sequence joins TRBV10-3 and TRBJ1-5, with unresolved D. V was pared by 0 bases and J by 4 bases, with 7 bases between. Germline V lookup: CDR1 ENHRY, CDR2 SYGVKD. This CDR3 comprises 14 residues. The CDR3 spells CAISESIGNQPQHF. CDR3 sequence (DNA): TGTGCCATCAGTGAGTCGATTGGAAATCAGCCCCAGCATTTT.

The rearrangement links TRBV29-1 to TRBJ1-2; 10 bases are shared with TRBD1. The germline V gene has CDR1 SQVTM and CDR2 ANQGSEA. Trimming at V came to 3 bases and at J to 7 bases, leaving 5 bases not matched to a gene. The CDR3 is made up of 13 amino acids. The CDR3 DNA reads TGCAGCGTTGAGGCCGGGACAGGGGCTGGCTACACCTTC. It codes for CSVEAGTGAGYTF.

The V gene is TRBV7-2, the J gene TRBJ2-3; TRBD2 matches at 8 bases. Trimming removed 2 bases from V and 8 bases from J; junction bases left unmatched: 3. This CDR3 is built from 13 residues. The germline gives CDR1 SGHTA, CDR2 FQGNSA. In DNA, the CDR3 is TGTGCCAGCAGCTTACCGGGGGGGGGTACGCAGTATTTT. It codes for CASSLPGGGTQYF.

This chain connects TRBV7-2 to TRBJ2-7, with D hard to call. Germline V gene data show CDR1 as SGHTA and CDR2 as FQGNSA. This CDR3 contains 14 residues. V gave up 4 bases and J gave up 2 bases, with 12 bases separating them. In DNA form, the CDR3 reads TGTGCCAGCAGCTCCGGGCTTTTACCCTACGAGCAGTACTTC. Amino acids: CASSSGLLPYEQYF.

Remarks on this clonotype: The junction and the germline gene differ at one end; a read error may be behind it. This chain links TRBV27 with TRBJ2-6; D gene uncertain. The CDR3 has 15 residues. Per germline, CDR1 MNHEY and CDR2 SMNVEV (reference sequence). This CDR3 is CAGSSDSSGANVLTF. The CDR3 DNA sequence: TGTGCCGGCAGTTCAGATTCTTCTGGGGCCAACGTCCTGACTTTC.

V gene TRBV6-1 combines with J gene TRBJ2-5; 10 bases line up with TRBD1. Germline trimming cut 3 bases from V and 5 bases from J; bases unmatched to any gene: 9. The germline V gene has CDR1 MNHNS and CDR2 SASEGT. This CDR3 spans 16 amino acids. CDR3 sequence (DNA): TGTGCCAGCAGTGACCGGGACAGGGGAGGGTCGGAGACCCAGTACTTC. Translation gives CASSDRDRGGSETQYF.

The V and J genes are TRBV12-3 or TRBV12-4 and TRBJ2-3; a weak D match, TRBD1 (6 bases). The CDR3 is made up of 15 amino acids. Trimming took off 3 bases at V and 4 bases at J, with 14 bases between the two ends. The CDR3 spells CASSFPQTGSDTQYF. As DNA, the CDR3 is TGTGCCAGCAGTTTTCCACAGACAGGATCAGATACGCAGTATTTT.

This clonotype showed up just once. The V gene is TRBV5-1, the J gene TRBJ2-4, with 11 bases fitting TRBD1. CDR3 length: 13 amino acids. Per germline, CDR1 SGHRS and CDR2 YFSETQ. The V segment lost 7 bases and the J segment 13 bases; nucleotides outside the gene matches: 10. The CDR3 sequence is CASHKDRGQEQYF. As DNA, the CDR3 is TGCGCCAGCCATAAGGACAGGGGGCAGGAGCAGTACTTC.

This sequence joins TRBV20-1 and TRBJ1-5; TRBD1 agrees at 11 bases. Losses at the gene ends were 3 bases for V and 5 bases for J; bases not matched to a gene: 6. Germline V CDR1 and CDR2: DFQATT, SNEGSKA (reference sequence). This CDR3 has 15 amino acids. The CDR3 region is CSASGQGAVDQPQHF. In DNA form, the CDR3 reads TGCAGTGCTAGTGGACAGGGGGCTGTGGATCAGCCCCAGCATTTT.

This clonotype was recorded a few times. For the CDR3, the DNA is TGTGCCATCAGCCGGGACGAGTATGACTACGTGCAGTACTTC. Amino acid sequence: CAISRDEYDYVQYF. The chain has TRBV10-3 and TRBJ2-5, with D possibly called TRBD1 or TRBD2 (5 bases each). This CDR3 is built from 14 residues. Trimming shortened V by 6 bases and J by 11 bases, and 22 bases separated the two germline ends. Per germline, CDR1 ENHRY and CDR2 SYGVKD.

This clonotype was observed a few times. This chain joins TRBV29-1 and TRBJ2-1; TRBD2 matches at 14 bases. The CDR3 is 15 residues long. V gave up 7 bases and J gave up 7 bases; unmatched junction bases: 9. Germline values: CDR1 SQVTM, CDR2 ANQGSEA. The CDR3 here is CSGLAGGPMDNEQFF. The CDR3 DNA sequence: TGCAGCGGACTAGCGGGGGGGCCTATGGATAATGAGCAGTTCTTC.

This clonotype turned up a few times. The V and J genes are TRBV10-3 and TRBJ2-5; no definite D call. The germline V gene has CDR1 ENHRY and CDR2 SYGVKD. The CDR3 length is 14 residues. V lost 0 bases and J 2 bases, leaving 7 bases between the germline ends. The CDR3 DNA follows: TGTGCCATCAGTGAGTCGTCACAACAAGAGACCCAGTACTTC. This codes for CAISESSQQETQYF.

The V and J genes are TRBV20-1 and TRBJ1-2, with TRBD1 matching over 7 bases. The germline V gene encodes CDR1 DFQATT and CDR2 SNEGSKA (reference sequence). The CDR3 length is 11 residues. After removal of 6 bases from V and 7 bases from J, the junction contained 5 bases not matched to a gene. The CDR3 is CSAWDSGGYTF. Written as DNA, the CDR3 is TGCAGTGCCTGGGACAGCGGTGGCTACACCTTC.

The chain is built from TRBV25-1 and TRBJ2-7; weak D call: TRBD1 (6 bases). The CDR3 is 15 amino acids. Trimming left V 5 bases short and J 4 bases short, with 18 bases between. CDR1 is MGHDK and CDR2 is SYGVNS in the germline V gene. The DNA for the CDR3 is TGTGCCAGCAGTACCGTTGGGGACAACCGTTACGAGCAGTACTTC. Its protein product is CASSTVGDNRYEQYF.

This clonotype has just a few counts. This rearrangement joins TRBV5-1 to TRBJ2-7; 7 bases map to TRBD2. The V gene end was trimmed by 2 bases and the J gene end by 4 bases; junction bases not matched to a gene: 9. CDR3 length: 15 amino acids. Germline CDR1 is SGHRS and CDR2 is YFSETQ. The CDR3 sequence is CASSLMTSIPYEQYF. In DNA, the CDR3 is TGCGCCAGCAGCTTAATGACTAGCATCCCTTACGAGCAGTACTTC. The variable domain in full, with the rest retrieved from reference TRBV5-1 and TRBJ2-7, is KAGVTQTPRYLIKTRGQQVTLSCSPISGHRSVSWYQQTPGQGLQFLFEYFSETQRNKGNFPGRFSGRQFSNSRSEMNVSTLELGDSALYLCASSLMTSIPYEQYFGPGTRLTVT.

The rearrangement joins TRBV10-3 to TRBJ1-2; 8 nucleotides match TRBD1. Germline CDR1 reads ENHRY; CDR2 reads SYGVKD. V shed 6 bases and J 6 bases; nucleotides not matched to a gene: 21. The CDR3 has 18 amino acids. CDR3 residues: CAISPNRGGNFGVNGYTF. The CDR3 DNA reads TGTGCCATCAGCCCGAACAGGGGGGGAAATTTTGGGGTTAATGGCTACACCTTC.

The J gene is TRBJ1-1, the V gene TRBV5-1; D unclear. Trimming stripped 5 bases from V and 6 bases from J, with 14 bases between. The CDR3 is 13 residues long. Per germline, CDR1 SGHRS and CDR2 YFSETQ. CDR3 in amino acids: CASSAREWAEAFF. CDR3 bases: TGCGCCAGCAGTGCTCGGGAATGGGCTGAAGCTTTCTTT.